This T cell receptor beta chain was retrieved from a study of T cells in Graves' hyperthyroidism and ophthalmopathy. The study, taken as a whole, reports: Among thyroid clonotypes expanded above 0.001, most also appeared in blood.

Any patient presenting with uncontrolled infection, other autoimmune disease, pregnancy or lactation was left out. The investigators amplified TCR beta CDR3 regions from RNA transcripts. Using the HTBI primer set, a first-round RT-PCR was run on the TCR CDR3. TCRdb fed the multiplex PCR reads into MiXCR, producing one record per CDR3 protein. This repertoire shows 89,000 or so distinct CDR3 sequences, 40% found once; its top ten account for around 9.6%. This clonotype was counted many times. Antigen specificity is unknown. Specimen: peripheral blood or thyroid tissue (not recorded which). This TCR was sampled from a woman between 25 and 40 years old with Graves' hyperthyroidism.

CDR3 protein: CASSLLGFSNQPQHF. DNA for the CDR3: TGTGCCAGCAGCCTCTTAGGATTTAGCAATCAGCCCCAGCATTTT. The rearrangement uses TRBV6-6 and TRBJ1-5; D uncertain. CDR3 length: 15 amino acids. V was cut by 6 bases and J by 0 bases, with 12 bases left in between. Germline-derived CDR1 and CDR2 are MNHNY and SVGAGI (reference sequence).